The source of this TCR beta chain is a study of OX40 agonist ivuxolimab in advanced cancers. Looking at the study overall: Each dose-escalation patient presented with hepatocellular carcinoma, melanoma, renal cell or head and neck cancer.

The data were produced by immunoSEQ multiplex PCR, yet TCRdb's version contains in-frame clones alone and is incomplete. This sample has approximately 58,000 clones, with around 93% found just once. The V gene's germline CDR1 is SNHLY and CDR2 FYNNEI. The CDR3 has 16 amino acids. V gave up 7 bases and J gave up 4 bases; unmatched junction bases: 11. Material: CD4+ or CD8+ T cells sorted from blood, obtained in a trial of the OX40 agonist ivuxolimab. The receptor's source is an adult with an advanced solid tumor such as melanoma, head and neck, liver or kidney cancer. This rearrangement joins TRBV2 to TRBJ2-5, with TRBD2 matching over 11 bases. The CDR3 reads CASTPSGLAGGETQYF. The CDR3 DNA reads as TGTGCCAGCACCCCATCAGGGCTAGCGGGAGGAGAGACCCAGTACTTC. Full variable domain (remainder filled in from reference TRBV2 and TRBJ2-5): EPEVTQTPSHQVTQMGQEVILRCVPISNHLYFYWYRQILGQKVEFLVSFYNNEISEKSEIFDDQFSVERPDGSNFTLKIRSTKLEDSAMYFCASTPSGLAGGETQYFGPGTRLLVL.